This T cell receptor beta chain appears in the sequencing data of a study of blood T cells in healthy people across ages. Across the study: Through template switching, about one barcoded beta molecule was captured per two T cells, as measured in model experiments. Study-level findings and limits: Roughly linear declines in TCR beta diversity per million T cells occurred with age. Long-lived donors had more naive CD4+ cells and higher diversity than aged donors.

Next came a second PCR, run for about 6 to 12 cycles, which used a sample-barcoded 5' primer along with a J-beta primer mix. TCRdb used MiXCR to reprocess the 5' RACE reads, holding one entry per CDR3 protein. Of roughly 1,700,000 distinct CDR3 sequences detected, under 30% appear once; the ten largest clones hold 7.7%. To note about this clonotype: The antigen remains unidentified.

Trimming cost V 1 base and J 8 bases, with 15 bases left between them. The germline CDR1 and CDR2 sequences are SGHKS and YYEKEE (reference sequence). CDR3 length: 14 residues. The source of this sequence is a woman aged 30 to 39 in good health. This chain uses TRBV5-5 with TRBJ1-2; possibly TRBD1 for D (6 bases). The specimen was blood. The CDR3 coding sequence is TGTGCCAGCAGCTTGAATGGAGGGGGTGCCGGCTACACCTTC. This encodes CASSLNGGGAGYTF.